This T cell receptor beta chain was identified during a study of blood T cell repertoires in COVID-19. Losses at the gene ends were 6 bases for V and 1 base for J; bases not matched to a gene: 8. Germline values: CDR1 LNHDA, CDR2 SQIVND (reference sequence). This CDR3 comprises 15 residues. Clones were sequenced by immunoSEQ multiplex PCR, and TCRdb holds only the in-frame ones, with some missing. Among under 35,000 clones listed, more than 70% were seen once. This receptor was identified in a human donor with active COVID-19. The donor label of this sample is uncertain. The chain carries TRBV19 and TRBJ1-1, with TRBD1 identical over 7 bases. The source material was peripheral blood. The CDR3 sequence is CASRRPRQGNTEAFF. DNA of the CDR3: TGTGCCAGTAGACGCCCGCGACAGGGGAACACTGAAGCTTTCTTT.